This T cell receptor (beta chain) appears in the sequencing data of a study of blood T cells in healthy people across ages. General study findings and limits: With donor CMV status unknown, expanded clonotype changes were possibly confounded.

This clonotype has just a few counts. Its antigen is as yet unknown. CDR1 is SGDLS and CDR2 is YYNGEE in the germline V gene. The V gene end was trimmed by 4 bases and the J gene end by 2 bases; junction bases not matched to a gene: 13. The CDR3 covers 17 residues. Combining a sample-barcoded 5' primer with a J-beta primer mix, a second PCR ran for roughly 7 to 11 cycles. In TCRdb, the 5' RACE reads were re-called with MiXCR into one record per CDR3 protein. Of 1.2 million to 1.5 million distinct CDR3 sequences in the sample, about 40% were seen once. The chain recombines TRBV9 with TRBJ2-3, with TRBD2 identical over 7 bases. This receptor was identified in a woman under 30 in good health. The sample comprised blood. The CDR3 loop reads CASSPRGDRINTDTQYF. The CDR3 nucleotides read TGTGCCAGCAGCCCCCGGGGGGACCGGATCAACACAGATACGCAGTATTTT.